The present T cell receptor (beta chain) was sequenced within a study of blood T cell repertoires in COVID-19. In germline, CDR1 is SNHLY, CDR2 FYNNEI. V lost 4 bases and J 7 bases, leaving 13 bases between the germline ends. This CDR3 has 14 amino acids. Assay used: immunoSEQ multiplex PCR; TCRdb lists only in-frame clones, some missing. The sample contains 100,000 to 150,000 clones, around 87% of which appear only once. Sequencing was performed on peripheral blood. The chain employs TRBV2 and TRBJ1-4; D perhaps matches TRBD1 (6 bases). This clonotype was obtained from a woman aged 60-70 years with acute or convalescent COVID-19. The CDR3: CASSAQGIGEKLFF. CDR3 sequence (DNA): TGTGCCAGCAGTGCCCAGGGGATAGGTGAAAAACTGTTTTTT.